The rows below give T cell receptor beta chains drawn from one sample of a study of T cell repertoires in cytomegalovirus infection. TCRdb used MiXCR to reprocess the reads, holding one entry per CDR3 protein. The table has roughly 500,000 distinct CDR3 sequences, roughly 12% seen once; the top ten hold approximately 10%. What was sequenced was PBMCs. The source is a human donor in good health (CMV status not recorded). Some clones in this sample may be carry-over from other donors' samples. CDR3s include the opening cysteine and the closing phenylalanine or tryptophan. D genes are given only for firm matches. Clone size is given for some rows only: seen once, a few or many times, or a class if the clone is expanded.

j_gene: TRBJ2-2; d_gene: NA; abundance: few; v_gene: TRBV18; CDR3aa: CASSPFRVGTGELFF; CDR3nt: TGTGCCAGCTCACCATTCAGGGTCGGAACCGGGGAGCTGTTTTTT
j_gene: TRBJ1-5; d_gene: NA; abundance: many; v_gene: TRBV11-2; CDR3aa: CASSLSQGSGQPQHF; CDR3nt: TGTGCCAGCAGCTTATCACAGGGAAGCGGTCAGCCCCAGCATTTT
j_gene: TRBJ1-1; d_gene: NA; abundance: few; v_gene: TRBV3-1; CDR3aa: CASSHWDRMNTEAFF; CDR3nt: TGTGCCAGCAGCCACTGGGACCGTATGAACACTGAAGCTTTCTTT
j_gene: TRBJ2-1; d_gene: NA; abundance: few; v_gene: TRBV19; CDR3aa: CASSERLGPYNEQFF; CDR3nt: TGTGCCAGTAGTGAGCGACTAGGCCCCTACAATGAGCAGTTCTTC
j_gene: TRBJ1-3; d_gene: NA; abundance: many; v_gene: TRBV5-6; CDR3aa: CASSLRFPPSSGNTIYF; CDR3nt: TGTGCCAGCAGCTTGAGGTTTCCTCCCAGCTCTGGAAACACCATATATTTT
j_gene: TRBJ2-1; d_gene: NA; abundance: few; v_gene: TRBV4-1; CDR3aa: CASSQDHSYNEQFF; CDR3nt: TGCGCCAGCAGCCAAGATCATTCCTACAATGAGCAGTTCTTC
j_gene: TRBJ1-2; d_gene: NA; abundance: NA; v_gene: TRBV25-1; CDR3aa: CASSESGRGDGYTF; CDR3nt: TGTGCCAGCAGTGAATCCGGCAGGGGTGATGGCTACACCTTC
j_gene: TRBJ2-1; d_gene: NA; abundance: few; v_gene: TRBV10-3; CDR3aa: CAISRTVSYNEQFF; CDR3nt: TGTGCCATCAGCCGGACGGTGTCCTACAATGAGCAGTTCTTC
j_gene: TRBJ2-1; d_gene: TRBD2; abundance: many; v_gene: TRBV20-1; CDR3aa: CSATNPSASGRVYNEQFF; CDR3nt: TGCAGTGCTACCAACCCGTCCGCTAGCGGACGGGTTTACAATGAGCAGTTCTTC
j_gene: TRBJ2-2; d_gene: NA; abundance: NA; v_gene: TRBV28; CDR3aa: CASSFWLNTGELFF; CDR3nt: TGTGCCAGCAGTTTCTGGTTAAACACCGGGGAGCTGTTTTTT
j_gene: TRBJ1-3; d_gene: NA; abundance: many; v_gene: TRBV7-9; CDR3aa: CASSLEFGGADTIYF; CDR3nt: TGTGCCAGCAGCTTAGAGTTTGGGGGCGCGGACACCATATATTTT
j_gene: TRBJ1-5; d_gene: NA; abundance: NA; v_gene: TRBV5-1; CDR3aa: CASSLDREGQPQHF; CDR3nt: TGCGCCAGCAGCTTGGACAGGGAGGGTCAGCCCCAGCATTTT
j_gene: TRBJ2-7; d_gene: TRBD2; abundance: many; v_gene: TRBV7-2; CDR3aa: CASSLSGPAGAYEQYF; CDR3nt: TGTGCCAGCAGCTTGTCGGGTCCAGCGGGAGCCTACGAGCAGTACTTC
j_gene: TRBJ2-7; d_gene: TRBD1; abundance: many; v_gene: TRBV7-8; CDR3aa: CASGTPRGPVSYEQYF; CDR3nt: TGTGCCAGCGGAACCCCTAGGGGGCCAGTTTCCTACGAGCAGTACTTC
j_gene: TRBJ1-5; d_gene: NA; abundance: few; v_gene: TRBV4-2; CDR3aa: CASSQDWGGVGNQPQHF; CDR3nt: TGTGCCAGCAGCCAAGATTGGGGGGGCGTAGGCAATCAGCCCCAGCATTTT
j_gene: TRBJ1-6; d_gene: TRBD1; abundance: NA; v_gene: TRBV19; CDR3aa: CAGGRDRGSNSPHHF; CDR3nt: TGTGCCGGGGGCCGGGACAGGGGGTCTAATTCACCCCACCACTTT
j_gene: TRBJ2-1; d_gene: TRBD1; abundance: many; v_gene: TRBV12-3/TRBV12-4; CDR3aa: CASSFRTGGFNEQFF; CDR3nt: TGTGCCAGCAGTTTCAGAACAGGGGGGTTCAATGAGCAGTTCTTC
j_gene: TRBJ1-5; d_gene: NA; abundance: many; v_gene: TRBV7-6; CDR3aa: CASSDLTGTVDSNQPQHF; CDR3nt: TGTGCCAGCAGCGACCTAACAGGGACGGTTGATAGCAATCAGCCCCAGCATTTT
j_gene: TRBJ1-1; d_gene: NA; abundance: NA; v_gene: TRBV5-1; CDR3aa: CASSLAVVTEAFF; CDR3nt: TGCGCCAGCAGCTTGGCCGTGGTCACTGAAGCTTTCTTT
j_gene: TRBJ2-4; d_gene: TRBD1; abundance: many; v_gene: TRBV7-9; CDR3aa: CASSQRQGEAKNIQYF; CDR3nt: TGTGCCAGCAGCCAAAGACAGGGGGAAGCCAAAAACATTCAGTACTTC
j_gene: TRBJ1-2; d_gene: TRBD1; abundance: many; v_gene: TRBV7-9; CDR3aa: CASSFLDDRAGTF; CDR3nt: TGTGCCAGCAGCTTTTTGGACGACAGGGCTGGGACCTTC
j_gene: TRBJ2-5; d_gene: NA; abundance: NA; v_gene: TRBV2; CDR3aa: CASSEATYQETQYF; CDR3nt: TGTGCCAGCAGTGAGGCGACGTACCAAGAGACCCAGTACTTC
j_gene: TRBJ1-1; d_gene: NA; abundance: many; v_gene: TRBV7-8; CDR3aa: CASSFSRGMGTEAFF; CDR3nt: TGTGCCAGCAGCTTCAGCAGGGGTATGGGCACTGAAGCTTTCTTT
j_gene: TRBJ1-2; d_gene: NA; abundance: many; v_gene: TRBV7-2; CDR3aa: CATVRDTSGYGYTF; CDR3nt: TGTGCCACTGTCCGGGACACGTCTGGCTATGGCTACACCTTC
j_gene: TRBJ2-1; d_gene: NA; abundance: NA; v_gene: TRBV6-4; CDR3aa: CASSDSIRGRQFF; CDR3nt: TGTGCCAGCAGTGACTCGATTAGAGGGCGACAGTTCTTC
j_gene: TRBJ2-1; d_gene: NA; abundance: few; v_gene: TRBV9; CDR3aa: CASSVEKFPVNEQFF; CDR3nt: TGTGCCAGCAGCGTAGAGAAGTTCCCCGTCAATGAGCAGTTCTTC
j_gene: TRBJ2-7; d_gene: NA; abundance: many; v_gene: TRBV10-3; CDR3aa: CAISGPTQDPGLLSYEQYF; CDR3nt: TGTGCCATCAGTGGACCTACGCAAGACCCGGGACTGTTGAGCTACGAGCAGTACTTC
j_gene: TRBJ1-5; d_gene: NA; abundance: many; v_gene: TRBV7-2; CDR3aa: CASSSLSQPQHF; CDR3nt: TGTGCCAGCAGCTCATTGTCCCAGCCCCAGCATTTT
j_gene: TRBJ1-5; d_gene: NA; abundance: many; v_gene: TRBV7-2; CDR3aa: CASSSWGANNQPQHF; CDR3nt: TGTGCCAGCAGCTCCTGGGGGGCCAACAATCAGCCCCAGCATTTT
j_gene: TRBJ2-1; d_gene: TRBD2; abundance: many; v_gene: TRBV10-3; CDR3aa: CAISGGTSGISGTYNEQFF; CDR3nt: TGTGCCATCAGTGGGGGGACTAGCGGGATTAGTGGGACCTACAATGAGCAGTTCTTC
j_gene: TRBJ1-2; d_gene: TRBD1; abundance: few; v_gene: TRBV7-9; CDR3aa: CASSYGQDGYTF; CDR3nt: TGTGCCAGCAGCTACGGACAGGATGGCTACACCTTC
j_gene: TRBJ2-1; d_gene: TRBD1; abundance: NA; v_gene: TRBV20-1; CDR3aa: CSAIRDRSLNEQFF; CDR3nt: TGCAGTGCCATCCGGGACAGGAGTTTAAATGAGCAGTTCTTC
j_gene: TRBJ2-7; d_gene: NA; abundance: many; v_gene: TRBV12-3/TRBV12-4; CDR3aa: CASSVESGREQYF; CDR3nt: TGTGCCAGCAGCGTGGAATCTGGGCGCGAGCAGTACTTC
j_gene: TRBJ2-5; d_gene: NA; abundance: NA; v_gene: TRBV15; CDR3aa: CATSYRSETQYF; CDR3nt: TGTGCCACCAGCTACAGGAGTGAGACCCAGTACTTC
j_gene: TRBJ1-2; d_gene: NA; abundance: few; v_gene: TRBV14; CDR3aa: CASSQEVRNYGYTF; CDR3nt: TGTGCCAGCAGCCAAGAGGTTCGCAACTATGGCTACACCTTC
j_gene: TRBJ2-7; d_gene: TRBD1; abundance: many; v_gene: TRBV7-8; CDR3aa: CASSDDREYEQYF; CDR3nt: TGTGCCAGCAGCGACGACAGGGAGTACGAGCAGTACTTC
j_gene: TRBJ2-1; d_gene: TRBD2; abundance: many; v_gene: TRBV28; CDR3aa: CGASGTSGRAGSNEQFF; CDR3nt: TGTGGGGCGTCCGGGACTAGCGGGAGGGCCGGTAGCAATGAGCAGTTCTTC
j_gene: TRBJ1-5; d_gene: NA; abundance: many; v_gene: TRBV19; CDR3aa: CASSVQGGPQHF; CDR3nt: TGTGCCAGTAGTGTACAGGGTGGGCCCCAGCATTTT
j_gene: TRBJ1-2; d_gene: NA; abundance: many; v_gene: TRBV6-5; CDR3aa: CASSYSGQNGYTF; CDR3nt: TGTGCCAGCAGTTACTCGGGGCAGAATGGCTACACCTTC
j_gene: TRBJ1-2; d_gene: TRBD1; abundance: NA; v_gene: TRBV20-1; CDR3aa: CSARDLQGVDVGYTF; CDR3nt: TGCAGTGCTAGAGACCTACAGGGGGTGGACGTTGGCTACACCTTC
j_gene: TRBJ1-4; d_gene: NA; abundance: many; v_gene: TRBV14; CDR3aa: CASSQGTLIEEKLFF; CDR3nt: TGTGCCAGCAGCCAAGGGACCCTTATAGAGGAAAAACTGTTTTTT
j_gene: TRBJ2-4; d_gene: NA; abundance: few; v_gene: TRBV12-3/TRBV12-4; CDR3aa: CASSLTGRGKNIQYF; CDR3nt: TGTGCCAGCAGTTTAACAGGGAGGGGCAAAAACATTCAGTACTTC
j_gene: TRBJ1-1; d_gene: TRBD1; abundance: many; v_gene: TRBV7-2; CDR3aa: CASSPRTGTNTEAFF; CDR3nt: TGTGCCAGCAGCCCCCGGACAGGGACGAACACTGAAGCTTTCTTT
j_gene: TRBJ1-6; d_gene: TRBD1; abundance: many; v_gene: TRBV12-3/TRBV12-4; CDR3aa: CASSRGTGGKSPLHF; CDR3nt: TGTGCCAGCAGCCGTGGGACAGGGGGGAAGTCACCCCTCCACTTT
j_gene: TRBJ1-6; d_gene: NA; abundance: few; v_gene: TRBV20-1; CDR3aa: CSVQGENSPLHF; CDR3nt: TGCAGTGTTCAGGGTGAGAATTCACCCCTCCACTTT
j_gene: TRBJ2-1; d_gene: NA; abundance: NA; v_gene: TRBV10-3; CDR3aa: CAISGQTNEQFF; CDR3nt: TGTGCCATCAGTGGGCAGACCAATGAGCAGTTCTTC
j_gene: TRBJ2-5; d_gene: TRBD1; abundance: many; v_gene: TRBV11-3; CDR3aa: CASSPGQLLQETQYF; CDR3nt: TGTGCCAGCAGCCCGGGACAGCTTCTTCAAGAGACCCAGTACTTC
j_gene: TRBJ1-6; d_gene: TRBD1; abundance: few; v_gene: TRBV6-6; CDR3aa: CASSTGAEPLHF; CDR3nt: TGTGCCAGCAGTACAGGGGCTGAACCCCTCCACTTT
j_gene: TRBJ2-1; d_gene: NA; abundance: many; v_gene: TRBV12-3/TRBV12-4; CDR3aa: CASSPFHEQFF; CDR3nt: TGTGCCAGCAGTCCCTTCCATGAGCAGTTCTTC